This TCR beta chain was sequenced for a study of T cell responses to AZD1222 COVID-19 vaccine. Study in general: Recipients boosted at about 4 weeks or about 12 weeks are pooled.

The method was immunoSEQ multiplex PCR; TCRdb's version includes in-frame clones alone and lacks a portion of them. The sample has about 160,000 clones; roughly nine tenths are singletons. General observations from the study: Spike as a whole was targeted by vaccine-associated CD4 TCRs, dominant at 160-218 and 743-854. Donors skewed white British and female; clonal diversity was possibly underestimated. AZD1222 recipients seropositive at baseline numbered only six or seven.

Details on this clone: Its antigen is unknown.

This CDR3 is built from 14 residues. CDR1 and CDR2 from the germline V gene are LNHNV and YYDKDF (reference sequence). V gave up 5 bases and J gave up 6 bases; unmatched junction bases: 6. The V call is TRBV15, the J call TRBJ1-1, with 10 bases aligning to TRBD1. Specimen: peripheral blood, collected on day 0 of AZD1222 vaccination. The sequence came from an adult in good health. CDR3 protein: CATSPGQGWSEAFF. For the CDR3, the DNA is TGTGCCACCAGCCCGGGACAGGGGTGGTCTGAAGCTTTCTTT.